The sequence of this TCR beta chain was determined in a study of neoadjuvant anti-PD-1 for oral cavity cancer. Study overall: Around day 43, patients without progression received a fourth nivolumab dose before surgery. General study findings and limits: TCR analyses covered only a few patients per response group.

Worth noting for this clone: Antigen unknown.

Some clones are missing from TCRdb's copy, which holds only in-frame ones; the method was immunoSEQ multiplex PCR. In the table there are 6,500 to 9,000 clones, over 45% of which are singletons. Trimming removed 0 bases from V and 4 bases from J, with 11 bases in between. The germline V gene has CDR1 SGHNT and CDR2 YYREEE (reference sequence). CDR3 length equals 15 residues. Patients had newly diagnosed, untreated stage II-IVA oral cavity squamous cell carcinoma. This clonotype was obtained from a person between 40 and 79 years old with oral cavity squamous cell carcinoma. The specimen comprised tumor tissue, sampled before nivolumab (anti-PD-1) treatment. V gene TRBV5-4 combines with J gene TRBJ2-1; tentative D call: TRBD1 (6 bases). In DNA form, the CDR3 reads TGTGCCAGCAGCTTGGGGGGGCGAAAGTACAATGAGCAGTTCTTC. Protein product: CASSLGGRKYNEQFF.